This T cell receptor beta chain emerged from a study of beta chain features in type 1 diabetes. Every donor provided one heparinised blood draw, which averaged approximately 100 mL. The whole isolated RNA underwent reverse transcription, so sequencing captured expressed TCRB transcripts. TCRdb's copy holds only in-frame clones and misses some; the assay was immunoSEQ multiplex PCR. The table has about 270,000 clones, roughly 14% seen once. The CDR3 has 13 residues. CDR1 and CDR2 from the germline V gene are SGHDT and YYEEEE. Trimming shortened V by 1 base and J by 4 bases, and 9 bases separated the two germline ends.

This TCR derives from a woman aged 40 to 49 in good health. The source material was naive CD4+ T cells from blood. This chain joins TRBV5-6 and TRBJ2-7, with D perhaps matching TRBD1 (5 bases). CDR3 loop: CASSLNRLYEQYF. Written as DNA, the CDR3 is TGTGCCAGCAGCTTGAACAGGTTATACGAGCAGTACTTC. Looking up the rest from reference TRBV5-6 and TRBJ2-7 gives the full variable domain: DAGVTQSPTHLIKTRGQQVTLRCSPKSGHDTVSWYQQALGQGPQFIFQYYEEEERQRGNFPDRFSGHQFPNYSSELNVNALLLGDSALYLCASSLNRLYEQYFGPGTRLTVT.